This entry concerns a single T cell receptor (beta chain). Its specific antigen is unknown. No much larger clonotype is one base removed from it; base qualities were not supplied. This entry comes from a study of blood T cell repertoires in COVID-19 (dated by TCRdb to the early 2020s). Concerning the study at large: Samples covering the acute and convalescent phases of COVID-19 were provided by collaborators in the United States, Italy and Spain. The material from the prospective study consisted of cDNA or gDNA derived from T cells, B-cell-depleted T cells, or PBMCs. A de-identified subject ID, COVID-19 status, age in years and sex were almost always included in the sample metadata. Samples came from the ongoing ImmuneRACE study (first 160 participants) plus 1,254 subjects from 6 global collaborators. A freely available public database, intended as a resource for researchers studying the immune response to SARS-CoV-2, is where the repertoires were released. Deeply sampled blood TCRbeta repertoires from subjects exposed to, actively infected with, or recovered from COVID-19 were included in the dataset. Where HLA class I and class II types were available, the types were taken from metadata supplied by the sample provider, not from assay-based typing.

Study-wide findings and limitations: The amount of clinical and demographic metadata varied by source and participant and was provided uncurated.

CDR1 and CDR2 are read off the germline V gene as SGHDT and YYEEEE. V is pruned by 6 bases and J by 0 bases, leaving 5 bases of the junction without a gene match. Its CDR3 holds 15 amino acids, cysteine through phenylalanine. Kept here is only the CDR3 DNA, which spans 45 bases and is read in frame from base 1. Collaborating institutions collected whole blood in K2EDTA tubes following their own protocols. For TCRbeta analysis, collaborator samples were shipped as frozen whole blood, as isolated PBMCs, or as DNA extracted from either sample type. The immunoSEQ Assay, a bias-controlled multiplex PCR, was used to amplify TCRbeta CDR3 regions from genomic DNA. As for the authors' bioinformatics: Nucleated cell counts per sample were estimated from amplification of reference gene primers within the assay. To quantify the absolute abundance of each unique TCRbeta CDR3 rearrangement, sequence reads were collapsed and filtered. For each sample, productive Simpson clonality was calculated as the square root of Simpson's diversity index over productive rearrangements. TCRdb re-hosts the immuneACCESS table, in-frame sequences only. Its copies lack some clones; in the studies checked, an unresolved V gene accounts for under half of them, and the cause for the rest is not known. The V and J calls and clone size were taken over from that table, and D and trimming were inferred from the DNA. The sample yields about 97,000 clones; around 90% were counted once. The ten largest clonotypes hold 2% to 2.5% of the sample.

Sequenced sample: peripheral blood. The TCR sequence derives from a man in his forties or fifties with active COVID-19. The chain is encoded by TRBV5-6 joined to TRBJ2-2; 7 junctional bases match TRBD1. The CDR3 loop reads CASTHTGANTGELFF. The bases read TGTGCCAGCACCCACACAGGGGCGAACACCGGGGAGCTGTTTTTT. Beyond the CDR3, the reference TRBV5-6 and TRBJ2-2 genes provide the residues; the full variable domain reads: DAGVTQSPTHLIKTRGQQVTLRCSPKSGHDTVSWYQQALGQGPQFIFQYYEEEERQRGNFPDRFSGHQFPNYSSELNVNALLLGDSALYLCASTHTGANTGELFFGEGSRLTVL.